The 8 T cell receptor beta chains listed next were all sequenced from one sample in a study of blood T cell repertoires in COVID-19. Assay used: immunoSEQ multiplex PCR; TCRdb lists only in-frame clones, some missing. The table includes roughly 380,000 clones, roughly 90% detected once. Sequencing used PBMCs or T cells enriched from blood (not recorded which). These receptors were taken from a woman younger than 45 who had been exposed to COVID-19.

The chain is built from TRBV27 and TRBJ2-2, with no clear D. Trimming took 5 bases from V and 6 from J, leaving 10 bases between them. Germline CDR1 is MNHEY and CDR2 is SMNVEV (reference sequence). The CDR3 is 13 residues long. CDR3 sequence: CASSPYSPGELFF. DNA of the CDR3: TGTGCCAGCAGTCCCTACTCCCCCGGGGAGCTGTTTTTT.

The V gene is TRBV18, the J gene TRBJ2-7, with TRBD2 identical over 11 bases. The length of the CDR3 is 18 residues. V lost 5 bases to trimming and J lost 4 bases; unmatched junction nucleotides: 16. Germline V gene lookup returns CDR1 KGHSH and CDR2 LQKENI. CDR3 protein: CASSRRVGQLAGEYEQYF. The CDR3 DNA follows: TGTGCCAGCTCAAGACGAGTGGGGCAACTAGCGGGAGAGTACGAGCAGTACTTC.

The chain joins TRBV3-1 (or the pseudogene TRBV3-2) to TRBJ2-1; TRBD2 aligns across 9 bases. V gave up 3 bases and J gave up 5 bases; unmatched junction bases: 5. The CDR3 consists of 15 residues. Per germline, CDR1 LGHDT and CDR2 YNNKEL (reference sequence). CDR3 DNA sequence: TGTGCCAGCAGCCACCGACTAGCGGAGAACAATGAGCAGTTCTTC. Translation: CASSHRLAENNEQFF.

This clone has a handful of counts. V gene TRBV10-2 combines with J gene TRBJ2-3, with 8 bases lining up with TRBD2. The CDR3 covers 14 residues. Per germline, CDR1 WSHSY and CDR2 SAAADI. V lost 6 bases, J lost 4 bases, and 6 bases stayed unmatched. The CDR3 loop reads CASRRSGRADTQYF. CDR3 coding DNA: TGCGCCAGCAGAAGAAGCGGGAGAGCAGATACGCAGTATTTT.

The chain is built from TRBV6-1 and TRBJ2-3; 10 positions match TRBD1. Germline CDR1 MNHNS, CDR2 SASEGT. V dropped 0 bases and J dropped 1; count of bases not matched to a gene: 4. The CDR3 has 17 residues. In DNA form, the CDR3 reads TGTGCCAGCAGTGAAGCGCGAGGGACAGGGGGCACAGATACGCAGTATTTT. The encoded protein is CASSEARGTGGTDTQYF.

The V call is TRBV10-3, the J call TRBJ1-1, with D unresolved. The CDR3 totals 11 residues. With 4 bases removed from V and 5 bases from J, the gap between germline ends came to 5 bases. In germline, CDR1 is ENHRY, CDR2 SYGVKD. CDR3 nucleotides: TGTGCCATCAGTGTCGGGACTGAAGCTTTCTTT. Translated, it gives CAISVGTEAFF.

With respect to this clone: In the same sample, other DNA sequences code for this CDR3. The chain links TRBV5-1 to TRBJ2-5, with no clear D. Germline-derived CDR1 and CDR2 are SGHRS and YFSETQ. V gave up 2 bases and J gave up 1 base, with 9 bases separating them. This CDR3 is built from 14 residues. The CDR3 coding sequence is TGCGCCAGCAGCTTTGGGCAGGCCCAAGAGACCCAGTACTTC. It yields the protein CASSFGQAQETQYF.

The V and J genes are TRBV21-1 and TRBJ2-5; the D call of TRBD1 is as the table states it, not checked on the DNA. TRBV21-1 counts as a pseudogene. The CDR3 has 13 amino acids. This CDR3 reads CAYGRGRQETQYF. The CDR3 DNA reads TGTGCCTACGGCAGGGGGCGCCAAGAGACCCAGTACTTC.